This T cell receptor beta chain was observed in a study of blood T cell repertoires in COVID-19. Overall study context: The United States, Italy and Spain were the sources of the acute and convalescent COVID-19 samples. The cDNA or gDNA used as material had been derived from T cells, B-cell-depleted T cells, or PBMCs.

Per germline, CDR1 SQVTM and CDR2 ANQGSEA. CDR3 size: 16 residues. The V segment lost 3 bases and the J segment 4 bases; nucleotides outside the gene matches: 5. Only in-frame clones appear in the TCRdb table, and some are missing; sequencing was by immunoSEQ multiplex PCR. This sample has 71,000 or so clones, with 86% found just once. Input material: peripheral blood. This sequence was found in a man of 80 years or more in a cohort sampled during active COVID-19. V and J are TRBV29-1 and TRBJ2-3; 15 nucleotides match TRBD2. CDR3 sequence reads: CSVDGTSGGPADTQYF. For the CDR3, the DNA is TGCAGCGTTGATGGGACTAGCGGGGGGCCCGCAGATACGCAGTATTTT.